This TCR beta chain comes out of a study of identical twins. Study outcomes and limitations: The presence of invariant MAIT and iNKT cells could partly confound analyses of zero-insertion sequences.

This clonotype turned up a few times. Its specificity is not known. TCRdb analysed the 5' RACE reads with MiXCR anew, one entry per CDR3 protein. In the table there are fewer than 800,000 distinct CDR3 sequences, 7% to 7.5% of which are singletons. The same data also went into a second study, on yellow fever vaccine responses in identical twins.

The TCR comes from a young woman in good health. The sample was PBMCs.

The CDR3 bases are TGTGCCAGCAGCTTTGAGAGTAACACTGAAGCTTTCTTT. The encoded protein is CASSFESNTEAFF. The chain combines TRBV5-5 with TRBJ1-1; D remains unclear. Germline lookup yields CDR1 SGHKS and CDR2 YYEKEE (reference sequence). The germline V and J ends were trimmed by 2 bases and 2 bases, with 7 bases remaining between them. The CDR3 is made up of 13 amino acids.